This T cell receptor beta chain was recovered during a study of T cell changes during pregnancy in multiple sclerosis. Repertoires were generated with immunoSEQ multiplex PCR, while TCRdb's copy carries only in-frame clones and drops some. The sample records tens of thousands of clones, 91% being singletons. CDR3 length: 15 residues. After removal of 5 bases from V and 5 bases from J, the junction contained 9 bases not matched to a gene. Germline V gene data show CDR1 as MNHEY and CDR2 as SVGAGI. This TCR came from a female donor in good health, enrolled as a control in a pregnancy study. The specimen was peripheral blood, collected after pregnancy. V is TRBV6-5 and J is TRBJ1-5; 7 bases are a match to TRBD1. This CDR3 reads CASSGDSLLHQPQHF. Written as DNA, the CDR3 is TGTGCCAGCAGTGGGGACAGCCTACTCCATCAGCCCCAGCATTTT.